The 12 T cell receptor beta chains in this list originate from one sample, sequenced in a study of regulatory T cells in long-lasting Graves disease. The time point is: newly diagnosed GD, antithyroid drugs for less than 3 months. Scientists built the TCR library using RNA that was extracted from PBMCs. TCR beta libraries were built with iRepertoire HTBI primers and Arm-PCR of CDR3 regions. TCRdb reanalysed the multiplex PCR reads using MiXCR and keeps one entry per CDR3 protein. The profile covers about 440,000 distinct CDR3 sequences, with 15% appearing a single time and 16% taken by the ten largest. These data were also filed under a second study, of T cells in Graves' hyperthyroidism and ophthalmopathy.

The sequenced sample was peripheral blood mononuclear cells (PBMCs), obtained at new diagnosis, from a patient treated with antithyroid drugs. Source of these receptors: a woman aged 25-40 years with Graves disease.

This clonotype was seen at least ten times. This chain links TRBV28 with TRBJ1-2; D not certain. Germline V lookup: CDR1 MDHEN, CDR2 SYDVKM. V dropped 6 bases and J dropped 8 bases, with 16 bases sitting between them. The CDR3 extends over 13 amino acids. For the CDR3, the DNA is TGTGCCAGCAGCTCGGACCCATCGGAGGGCTACACCTTC. Its protein product is CASSSDPSEGYTF.

This clonotype was seen repeatedly, ten times or more. CDR3 sequence: CASKDYFYEQYF. DNA of the CDR3: TGTGCCAGCAAGGACTACTTCTACGAGCAGTACTTC. The rearrangement links TRBV2 to TRBJ2-7; TRBD2 might be the D (6 bases). From germline, CDR1 is SNHLY and CDR2 FYNNEI. V was cut by 7 bases and J by 3 bases, with 10 bases left in between. The CDR3 length is 12 residues.

There are many counts of this clonotype. CDR3 sequence (DNA): TGTGCCAGCAGCCAAGAAGCGAAACCCGGGGAGCTGTTTTTT. Amino acids: CASSQEAKPGELFF. The rearrangement joins TRBV3-1 to TRBJ2-2; D is unresolved. V gave up 0 bases and J gave up 6 bases, with 8 bases separating them. The germline V gene has CDR1 LGHDT and CDR2 YNNKEL (reference sequence). This CDR3 spans 14 amino acids.

This clonotype was detected ten times or more. The J gene is TRBJ2-1, the V gene TRBV2; 7 bases agree with TRBD2. This CDR3 contains 13 residues. CDR1 and CDR2 from the germline V gene are SNHLY and FYNNEI. Germline trimming cut 5 bases from V and 7 bases from J; bases unmatched to any gene: 5. The CDR3 loop reads CASSSGNGNEQFF. The CDR3 DNA sequence: TGTGCCAGCAGTAGCGGGAACGGGAATGAGCAGTTCTTC.

This clonotype was seen ten or more times. The chain uses TRBV29-1 and TRBJ2-3, with 10 bases matching TRBD2. The trim removed 3 bases at V and 2 bases at J, leaving 8 bases unmatched. The CDR3 contains 16 residues. CDR1 SQVTM and CDR2 ANQGSEA come from the germline V gene. The CDR3 reads CSVEGEREGFTDTQYF. The CDR3, as DNA: TGCAGCGTTGAGGGGGAGCGGGAGGGGTTCACAGATACGCAGTATTTT.

In its sample, this clonotype was seen a few times. The chain uses TRBV5-6 and TRBJ2-5; D is uncertain. The CDR3 covers 12 residues. Per germline, CDR1 SGHDT and CDR2 YYEEEE. With 0 bases removed from V and 6 bases from J, the gap between germline ends came to 6 bases. The DNA for the CDR3 is TGTGCCAGCAGCTTGGCCAGGCAGACCCAGTACTTC. Its protein is CASSLARQTQYF. Full variable domain (outside the CDR3, taken from reference TRBV5-6 and TRBJ2-5): DAGVTQSPTHLIKTRGQQVTLRCSPKSGHDTVSWYQQALGQGPQFIFQYYEEEERQRGNFPDRFSGHQFPNYSSELNVNALLLGDSALYLCASSLARQTQYFGPGTRLLVL.

The chain is built from TRBV6-4 and TRBJ2-1; 9 bases fit TRBD2. V lost 3 bases to trimming and J lost 5 bases; unmatched junction nucleotides: 5. Germline V gene lookup returns CDR1 MRHNA and CDR2 SNTAGT. This CDR3 is 15 amino acids long. CDR3 coding DNA: TGTGCCAGCAGTGAATCTAGCGGGGCTAACAATGAGCAGTTCTTC. This sequence encodes CASSESSGANNEQFF.

Ten or more counts support this clonotype. V and J are TRBV5-1 and TRBJ2-2; TRBD2 is a possible D gene (6 bases). V was pared by 4 bases and J by 6 bases, with 16 bases between. The CDR3 spans 15 residues. The germline gives CDR1 SGHRS, CDR2 YFSETQ. The CDR3 loop is CASSLDPSAAGELFF. The CDR3 DNA sequence: TGCGCCAGCAGCCTTGATCCTAGCGCGGCCGGGGAGCTGTTTTTT.

This clonotype was observed at least ten times. This rearrangement joins TRBV5-1 to TRBJ2-1; 11 bases agree with TRBD2. Germline V gives CDR1 SGHRS, CDR2 YFSETQ. The CDR3 is made up of 17 amino acids. V was pared by 0 bases and J by 7 bases, with 9 bases of the junction left unmatched. DNA for the CDR3: TGCGCCAGCAGCTTGGAAGGTAGCGGGAGGGCAGGGAATGAGCAGTTCTTC. Translated, it gives CASSLEGSGRAGNEQFF.

This clonotype was counted only a few times. V and J are TRBV20-1 and TRBJ2-1; 13 positions match TRBD2. The last part of the DNA fits TRBJ2-5 better; the J call may be wrong. The CDR3 sequence is 16 residues long. CDR1 is DFQATT and CDR2 is SNEGSKA in the germline V gene (reference sequence). The CDR3 protein is CSARGGLAGMKETQYF. DNA for the CDR3: TGCAGTGCTAGAGGGGGACTAGCGGGAATGAAAGAGACCCAGTACTTC.

The V call is TRBV3-1, the J call TRBJ2-3; 10 positions agree with TRBD2. The CDR3 has 19 amino acids. CDR1 is LGHDT, CDR2 YNNKEL, per germline (reference sequence). V dropped 3 bases and J dropped 3; count of bases not matched to a gene: 15. This CDR3 is CASSQELGTSATWTDTQYF. The DNA of the CDR3 is TGTGCCAGCAGCCAGGAGCTTGGGACTAGCGCGACGTGGACAGATACGCAGTATTTT.

CDR3 in DNA: TGTGCCAGCAGTTTTAATCCTGTCTCTGGAAACACCATATATTTT. Protein sequence: CASSFNPVSGNTIYF. This chain links TRBV6-9 with TRBJ1-3; no reliable D call. The germline V gene has CDR1 MNHGY and CDR2 SVAAGI. V was cut by 4 bases and J by 0 bases, with 10 bases left in between. This CDR3 has 15 amino acids.